Sequencing of this T cell receptor beta chain was carried out in a study of OX40 agonist ivuxolimab in advanced cancers. This clone came up once. Libraries were prepared by immunoSEQ multiplex PCR; TCRdb keeps only in-frame clonotypes and omits some of them. The table has 60,000 to 100,000 clones, 85% to 95% seen once. The material sequenced was CD4+ or CD8+ T cells sorted from blood, taken in a trial of the OX40 agonist ivuxolimab. The sequence derives from an adult with an advanced solid tumor such as melanoma, head and neck, liver or kidney cancer.

CDR3 coding DNA: TGTGCCAGCAGCCAGGGACTGAACACTGAAGCTTTCTTT. Its translation: CASSQGLNTEAFF. The genes are TRBV27 and TRBJ1-1, with D maybe TRBD1 (5 bases). Germline V CDR1 and CDR2: MNHEY, SMNVEV (reference sequence). The CDR3 is 13 amino acids. Trimming pared 6 bases from V and 0 bases from J, leaving 8 bases between.